This T cell receptor (beta chain) was recovered during a study of long-term antiretroviral therapy in people with HIV (dated by TCRdb to 2022 to 2024). For the wider study: Collection of the earliest samples took place about a decade ahead of the 2015 WHO recommendation for immediate ART, at a time when ART was typically delayed until CD4 counts fell. This retrospective serial study examined whether starting ART and sustained HIV suppression were associated with changes in the composition and diversity of the TRB repertoire in peripheral blood. A total of some 210 cryopreserved PBMC samples were contributed to the cohort by 30 adults with confirmed HIV infection, with samples collected serially over a mean of approximately six years (range 1-12). Of the approximately 30 participants with HIV, approximately twelve were female. No cross-contamination during QIAcube processing was shown when test extractions of a monoclonal T-cell line were performed alongside about 30 polyclonal samples. Broader findings and caveats from the paper: Because pre-ART samples had limited cell numbers, profiling was done on unsorted PBMC rather than on sorted CD4+ and CD8+ T cells. Inferences about post-ART repertoire changes were limited because no data were available on ART adherence, viral resistance or therapy changes. Because PBMC availability was limited, only the TCR beta chain was sequenced, with no alpha chain pairing. The samples were dated from about 2004 to 2017, and the ART regimens that were used may be less effective than current ART regimens. Expanded TRB clones identified before ART initiation dominated the repertoire across all time points, though the dominance fluctuated and decreased in many PLHIV after ART. Compared with controls, HIV repertoires had narrower CDR3 length ranges, and the network structure pointed to an antigen-experienced repertoire that shifted only slightly toward naive after ART. A significant increase in TRB diversity was found to be associated with ART initiation, although TRB diversity was observed to remain significantly below that of transplant donor controls even after long-term ART.

The immunoSEQ hsTCRB v3.0 assay was used at survey level resolution to sequence the TRB variable region. TRB sequencing targeted a depth of about 40,000-55,000 T-cell genomes per sample. An Illumina MiSeq with a v3 150-cycle kit was used to sequence the pooled TRB libraries. Concerning the study's data processing: Repertoire analysis was performed in R inside a reproducible Nextflow workflow that covered QC, data transformation and analysis. LymphoSeq2, an R package for AIRR-Seq data exploration, was used to implement custom analyses. A few samples yielding fewer than 5000 total TRB sequences were excluded, leaving 188 analyzed HIV repertoires. Among the roughly 190 retained HIV repertoires, some 57 were collected before ART initiation and some 130 were collected after ART initiation. Each repertoire was downsampled to 5000 TRB nucleotide sequences, and summary statistics were averaged across 100 downsampling iterations. The analysis kept only TRB sequences whose CDR3 regions were at least seven amino acids long. Diversity was assessed using a clonality score derived from Shannon entropy and using the Gini coefficient. In repertoire networks, the top 5000 CDR3 amino acid sequences were linked whenever an edit distance of one separated two sequences. GLIPH2 predicted antigen specificity groups and MHC restriction for TRB CDR3 amino acid sequences. To flag known CMV, EBV, HIV or tissue antigen associations, CDR3 amino acid sequences were matched against VDJdb and McPAS-TCR. Pre-ART, post-ART and control groups were compared with Wilcoxon signed-rank tests and Holm-Bonferroni correction. TCRdb retrieved this table from immuneACCESS and kept in-frame rearrangements only. Not all clones are present; in checked studies, unresolved V genes account for under half, and no reason is known for the remainder. Clone size and the V and J calls come from that table; the DNA yielded D and trimming. The sample has some 35,000 clones on record, approximately 75% of them singletons. Approximately 3.7% of the sample is in the top ten clones.

Note on this clone: Its antigen specificity is not known. No quality values exist for individual bases; no much larger clone is one base distant.

Participants were included only if at least one PBMC sample before ART initiation and at least two post-ART samples were available. Every participant with HIV received treatment in the United States of America. Before DNA extraction, cryopreserved samples of about 0.95-10 million PBMC were thawed and washed. At the time of the earliest PBMC sample for each participant with HIV, ages ranged from about 23 to 60 years. PBMC samples from each participant spanned 1-4 timepoints before ART initiation and 2-8 timepoints after ART initiation, with a median of 7 samples. For every participant, serial HIV viral load, CD4+ T-cell count, ART history and demographic data were obtained. Genomic DNA was extracted from unsorted PBMC with a Qiagen kit on a QIAcube, with processing performed in batches of 12 samples. CDR1 and CDR2 (LNHDA, SQIVND) derive from the germline V gene (reference sequence). Inclusive of the bounding cysteine and phenylalanine, the CDR3 is 15 residues long. Only the CDR3 portion is preserved as DNA: 45 bases, with reading frame beginning at the first base. V gives up 6 bases and J gives up 0 bases, and the segment between their germline ends measures 12 bases.

The input for sequencing was unsorted PBMCs, taken 3 years after starting antiretroviral therapy. The rearrangement combines TRBV19 with TRBJ1-3, with a weak D call of TRBD1 (5 bases match). This TCR came from a man in his forties or fifties with HIV. The encoded CDR3 is CASSRTSRSGNTIYF. The nucleotides are TGTGCCAGTAGCCGGACAAGTCGCTCTGGAAACACCATATATTTT.